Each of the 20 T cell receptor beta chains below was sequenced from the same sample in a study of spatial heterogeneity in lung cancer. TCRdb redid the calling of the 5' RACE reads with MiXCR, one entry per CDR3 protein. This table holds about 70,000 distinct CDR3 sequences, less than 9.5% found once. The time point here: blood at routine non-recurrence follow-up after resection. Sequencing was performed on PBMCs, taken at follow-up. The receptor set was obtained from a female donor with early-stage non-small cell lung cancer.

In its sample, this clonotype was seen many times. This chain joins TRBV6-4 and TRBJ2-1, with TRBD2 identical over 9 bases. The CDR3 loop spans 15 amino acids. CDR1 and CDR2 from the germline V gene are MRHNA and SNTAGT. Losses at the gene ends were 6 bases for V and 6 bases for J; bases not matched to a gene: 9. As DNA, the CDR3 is TGTGCCAGCAGCGCCGGGACTAGCAAAAGCAATGAGCAGTTCTTC. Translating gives CASSAGTSKSNEQFF.

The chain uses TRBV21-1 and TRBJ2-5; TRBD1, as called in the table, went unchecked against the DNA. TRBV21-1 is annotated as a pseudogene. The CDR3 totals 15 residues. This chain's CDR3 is CASSSRDRGIKTQYF. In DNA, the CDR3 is TGTGCCAGCAGCTCCCGGGACAGGGGCATTAAGACCCAGTACTTC.

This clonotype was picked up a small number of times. CDR3 loop: CASSSGQGAGYGYTF. CDR3 in DNA: TGTGCCAGTAGTTCCGGACAGGGGGCTGGCTATGGCTACACCTTC. The gene calls are TRBV19 and TRBJ1-2, with 11 bases that match TRBD1. The germline CDR1 and CDR2 sequences are LNHDA and SQIVND (reference sequence). V lost 5 bases to trimming and J lost 4 bases; unmatched junction nucleotides: 6. This CDR3 has 15 amino acids.

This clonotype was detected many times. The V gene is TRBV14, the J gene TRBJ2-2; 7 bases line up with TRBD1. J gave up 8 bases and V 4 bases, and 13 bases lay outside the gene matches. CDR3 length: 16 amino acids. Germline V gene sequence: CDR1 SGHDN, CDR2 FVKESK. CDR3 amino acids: CASSPSRDSLSGELFF. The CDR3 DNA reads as TGTGCCAGCAGCCCTTCCCGGGACAGTTTGTCGGGGGAGCTGTTTTTT.

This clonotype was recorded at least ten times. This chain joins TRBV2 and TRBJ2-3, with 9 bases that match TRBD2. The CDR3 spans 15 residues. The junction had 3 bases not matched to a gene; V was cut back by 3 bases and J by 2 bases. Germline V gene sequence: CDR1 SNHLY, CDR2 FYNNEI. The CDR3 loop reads CASSEGTSYTDTQYF. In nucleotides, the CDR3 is TGTGCCAGCAGTGAGGGGACTAGCTACACAGATACGCAGTATTTT.

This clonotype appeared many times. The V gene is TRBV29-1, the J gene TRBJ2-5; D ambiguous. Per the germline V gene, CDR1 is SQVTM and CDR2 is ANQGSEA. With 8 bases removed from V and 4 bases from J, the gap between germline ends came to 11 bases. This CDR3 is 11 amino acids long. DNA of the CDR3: TGCAGCACCCGATCGGGAGAGACCCAGTACTTC. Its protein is CSTRSGETQYF. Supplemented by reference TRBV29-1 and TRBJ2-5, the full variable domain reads SAVISQKPSRDICQRGTSLTIQCQVDSQVTMMFWYRQQPGQSLTLIATANQGSEATYESGFVIDKFPISRPNLTFSTLTVSNMSPEDSSIYLCSTRSGETQYFGPGTRLLVL.

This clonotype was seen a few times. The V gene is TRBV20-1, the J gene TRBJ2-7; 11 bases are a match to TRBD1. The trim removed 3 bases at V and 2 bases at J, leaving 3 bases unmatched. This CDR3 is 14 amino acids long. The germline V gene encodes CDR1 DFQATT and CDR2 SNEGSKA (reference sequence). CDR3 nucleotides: TGCAGTGCTAGGGAGGGACAGGGGGCCTACGAGCAGTACTTC. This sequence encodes CSAREGQGAYEQYF.

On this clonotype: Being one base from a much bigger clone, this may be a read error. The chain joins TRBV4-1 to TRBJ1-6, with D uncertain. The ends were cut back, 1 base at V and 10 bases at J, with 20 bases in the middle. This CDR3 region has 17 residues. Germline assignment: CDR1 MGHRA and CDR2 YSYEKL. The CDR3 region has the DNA TGCGCCAGCAGCCAAGGAAACTGGGCCGTCCGGAACTCACCCCTCCACTTT. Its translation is CASSQGNWAVRNSPLHF.

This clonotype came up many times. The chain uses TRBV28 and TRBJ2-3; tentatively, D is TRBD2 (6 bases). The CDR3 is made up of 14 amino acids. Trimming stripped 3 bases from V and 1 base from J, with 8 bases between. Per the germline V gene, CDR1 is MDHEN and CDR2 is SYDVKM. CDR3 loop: CASSFLAGTDTQYF. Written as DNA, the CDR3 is TGTGCCAGCAGTTTTTTAGCGGGCACAGATACGCAGTATTTT.

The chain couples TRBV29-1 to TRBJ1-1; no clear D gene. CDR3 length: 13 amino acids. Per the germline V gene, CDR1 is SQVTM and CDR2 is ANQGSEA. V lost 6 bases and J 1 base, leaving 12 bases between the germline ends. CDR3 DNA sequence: TGCAGCGTGCGGGTTTCGGAGAACACTGAAGCTTTCTTT. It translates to CSVRVSENTEAFF.

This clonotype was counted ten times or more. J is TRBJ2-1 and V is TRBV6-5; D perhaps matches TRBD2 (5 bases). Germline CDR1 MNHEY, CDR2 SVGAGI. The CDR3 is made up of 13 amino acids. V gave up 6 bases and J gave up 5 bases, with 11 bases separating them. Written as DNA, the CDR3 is TGTGCCAGCAGGAGGACTCTTGACAATGAGCAGTTCTTC. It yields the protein CASRRTLDNEQFF.

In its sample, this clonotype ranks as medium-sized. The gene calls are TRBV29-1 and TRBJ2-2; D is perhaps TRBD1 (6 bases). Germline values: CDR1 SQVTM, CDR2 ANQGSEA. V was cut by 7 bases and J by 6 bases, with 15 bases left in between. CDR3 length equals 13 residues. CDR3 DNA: TGCAGCGGGATTTGGGGGCTCGCCGGGGAGCTGTTTTTT. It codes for CSGIWGLAGELFF.

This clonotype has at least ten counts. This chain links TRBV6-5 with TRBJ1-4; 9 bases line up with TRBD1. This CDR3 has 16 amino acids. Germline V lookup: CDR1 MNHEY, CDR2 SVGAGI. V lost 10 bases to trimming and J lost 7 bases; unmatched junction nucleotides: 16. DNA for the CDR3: TGTGCCACCACCCGGGACAGGGCCCCCAACCCTGAAAAACTGTTTTTT. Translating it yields CATTRDRAPNPEKLFF.

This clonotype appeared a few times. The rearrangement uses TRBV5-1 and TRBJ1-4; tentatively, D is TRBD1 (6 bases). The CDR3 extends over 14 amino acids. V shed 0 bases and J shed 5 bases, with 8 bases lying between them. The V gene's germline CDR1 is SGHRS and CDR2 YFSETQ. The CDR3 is CASSLDGTNEKLFF. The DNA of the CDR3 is TGCGCCAGCAGCTTGGATGGGACAAATGAAAAACTGTTTTTT.

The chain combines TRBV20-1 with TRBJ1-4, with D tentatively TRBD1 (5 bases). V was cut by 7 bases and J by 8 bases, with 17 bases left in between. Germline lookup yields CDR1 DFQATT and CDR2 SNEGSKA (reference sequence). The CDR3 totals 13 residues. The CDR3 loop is CSVPGPSREKLFF. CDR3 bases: TGCAGTGTCCCGGGGCCAAGTCGGGAAAAACTGTTTTTT.

CDR3 DNA sequence: TGTGCCAGCAAGGAGACAGGGGGCGCGTATGGCTACACCTTC. Translating it yields CASKETGGAYGYTF. The chain employs TRBV12-3 or TRBV12-4 and TRBJ1-2, with 10 bases fitting TRBD1. V trimming: 7 bases; J trimming: 5 bases; junction bases outside the gene matches: 7. There are 14 residues in the CDR3.

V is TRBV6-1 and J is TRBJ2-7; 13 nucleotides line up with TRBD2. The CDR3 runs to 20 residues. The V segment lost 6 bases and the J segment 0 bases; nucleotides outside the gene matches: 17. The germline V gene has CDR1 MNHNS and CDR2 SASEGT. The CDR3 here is CASRGSTSGRVNKASYEQYF. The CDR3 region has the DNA TGTGCCAGCAGGGGATCTACTAGCGGGAGGGTAAACAAGGCCTCCTACGAGCAGTACTTC.

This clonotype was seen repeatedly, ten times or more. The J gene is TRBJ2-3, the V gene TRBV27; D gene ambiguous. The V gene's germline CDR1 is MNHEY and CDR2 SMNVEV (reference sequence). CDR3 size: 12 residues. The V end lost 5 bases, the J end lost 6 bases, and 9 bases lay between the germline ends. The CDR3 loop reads CASSGRRDTQYF. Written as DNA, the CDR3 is TGTGCCAGCAGTGGTCGGCGGGATACGCAGTATTTT.

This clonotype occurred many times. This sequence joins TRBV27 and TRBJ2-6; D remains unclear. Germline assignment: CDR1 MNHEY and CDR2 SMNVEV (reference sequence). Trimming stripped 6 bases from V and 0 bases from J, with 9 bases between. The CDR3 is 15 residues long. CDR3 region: CASSLWGSGANVLTF. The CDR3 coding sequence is TGTGCCAGCAGCCTGTGGGGCTCTGGGGCCAACGTCCTGACTTTC.

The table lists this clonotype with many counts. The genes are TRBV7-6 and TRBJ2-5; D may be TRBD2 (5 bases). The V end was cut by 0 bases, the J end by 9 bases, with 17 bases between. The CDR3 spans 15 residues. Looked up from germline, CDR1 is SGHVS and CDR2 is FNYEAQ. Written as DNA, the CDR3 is TGTGCCAGCAGCTTAGCAGTCGCTAGCCGGAGGCCCCAGTACTTC. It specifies CASSLAVASRRPQYF.